The 4 T cell receptor beta chains reported below all come from one sample, sequenced in a study of OX40 agonist ivuxolimab in advanced cancers. The method was immunoSEQ multiplex PCR; TCRdb's version includes in-frame clones alone and lacks a portion of them. Among about 27,000 clones listed, less than 90% were seen once. This sample comprised CD4+ or CD8+ T cells sorted from blood, obtained in a trial of the OX40 agonist ivuxolimab. Source of these receptors: an adult with an advanced solid tumor such as melanoma, head and neck, liver or kidney cancer.

This rearrangement joins TRBV4-1 to TRBJ2-1, with D possibly being TRBD1 (6 bases). Trimming took off 4 bases at V and 3 bases at J, with 10 bases between the two ends. The CDR3 is 14 residues long. Per the germline V gene, CDR1 is MGHRA and CDR2 is YSYEKL. The CDR3 bases are TGCGCCAGCAGCCTCCTGGACAGCTACAATGAGCAGTTCTTC. Protein sequence: CASSLLDSYNEQFF.

CDR3: CASSPRGPNYNEQFF. The CDR3 coding sequence is TGTGCCAGCAGCCCCAGGGGGCCTAACTACAATGAGCAGTTCTTC. This chain connects TRBV7-9 to TRBJ2-1, with 8 positions matching TRBD1. CDR1 is SEHNR, CDR2 FQNEAQ, per germline (reference sequence). The CDR3 consists of 15 residues. Trimming took 5 bases from V and 3 from J; bases not matched to a gene: 6.

The chain employs TRBV18 and TRBJ2-7; D gene uncertain. The CDR3 length is 15 residues. V was clipped by 6 bases and J by 1 base, with 16 bases between them. Germline loops: CDR1 KGHSH, CDR2 LQKENI. The CDR3 protein is CASSWADGMSYEQYF. The CDR3 nucleotides read TGTGCCAGCTCCTGGGCGGATGGCATGTCCTACGAGCAGTACTTC.

The chain recombines TRBV4-1 with TRBJ1-2, with 7 nucleotides matching TRBD1. Germline CDR1 and CDR2: MGHRA and YSYEKL. This CDR3 is built from 15 residues. Trimming removed 1 base from V and 4 bases from J; junction bases left unmatched: 6. In DNA, the CDR3 is TGCGCCAGCAGCCAAGGGCTCAGGGGGACCTATGGCTACACCTTC. This gives the protein CASSQGLRGTYGYTF.